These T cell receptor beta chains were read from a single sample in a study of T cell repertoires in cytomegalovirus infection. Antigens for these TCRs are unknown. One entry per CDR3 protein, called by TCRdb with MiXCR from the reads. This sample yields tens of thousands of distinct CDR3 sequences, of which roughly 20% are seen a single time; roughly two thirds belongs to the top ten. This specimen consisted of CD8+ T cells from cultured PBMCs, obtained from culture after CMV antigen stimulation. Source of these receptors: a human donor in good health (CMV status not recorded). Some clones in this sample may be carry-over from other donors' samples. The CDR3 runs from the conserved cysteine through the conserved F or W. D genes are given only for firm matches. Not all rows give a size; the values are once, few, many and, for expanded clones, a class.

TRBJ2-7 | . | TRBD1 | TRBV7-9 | CASSLTPGQGAWEQYF | TGTGCCAGCAGCTTGACGCCGGGACAGGGGGCTTGGGAGCAGTACTTC
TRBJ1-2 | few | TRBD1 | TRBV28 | CASSYPLQGINYGYTF | TGTGCCAGCAGTTACCCCTTACAGGGGATTAACTATGGCTACACCTTC
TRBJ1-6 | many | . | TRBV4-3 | CASTPGGWTYNSPLHF | TGCGCCAGCACCCCCGGGGGGTGGACGTATAATTCACCCCTCCACTTT
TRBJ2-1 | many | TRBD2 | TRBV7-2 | CASSKTSGRSQFF | TGTGCCAGCAGCAAGACTAGCGGGAGATCGCAGTTCTTC
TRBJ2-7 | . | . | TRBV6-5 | CAPHWISSYEQYF | TGTGCCCCCCACTGGATTAGCTCCTACGAGCAGTACTTC
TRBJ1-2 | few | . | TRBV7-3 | CASSLTPNPNYGYTF | TGTGCCAGCAGCTTAACGCCGAATCCTAACTATGGCTACACCTTC
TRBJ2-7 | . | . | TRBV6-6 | CASGSSNYEQYF | TGTGCCAGCGGCAGTTCGAACTACGAGCAGTACTTC
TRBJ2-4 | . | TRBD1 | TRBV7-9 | CASSSPRQGNIQYF | TGTGCCAGCAGCTCCCCGAGACAGGGAAACATTCAGTACTTC
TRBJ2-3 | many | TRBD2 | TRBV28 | CASTWAGGLMTDTQYF | TGTGCCAGCACCTGGGCGGGAGGGCTTATGACAGATACGCAGTATTTT
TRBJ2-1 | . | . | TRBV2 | CASNGAVSYNEQFF | TGTGCCAGCAACGGCGCGGTCTCCTACAATGAGCAGTTCTTC
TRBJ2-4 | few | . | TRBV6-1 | CASSYTGMDIQYF | TGTGCCAGCAGTTACACAGGGATGGACATTCAGTACTTC
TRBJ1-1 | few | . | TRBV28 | CASSQRRDKNTEAFF | TGTGCCAGCAGCCAAAGACGGGACAAGAACACTGAAGCTTTCTTT
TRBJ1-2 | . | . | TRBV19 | CASSPTATQLYGYTF | TGTGCCAGTAGTCCCACCGCGACTCAACTCTATGGCTACACCTTC
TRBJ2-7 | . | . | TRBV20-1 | CSARVRAYEQYF | TGCAGTGCTAGAGTGAGGGCCTACGAGCAGTACTTC
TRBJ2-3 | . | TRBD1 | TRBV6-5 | CASRPQGITDTQYF | TGTGCCAGCAGGCCACAGGGGATCACAGATACCCAGTATTTT
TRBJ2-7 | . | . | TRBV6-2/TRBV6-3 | CASRQGGLGEQYF | TGTGCCAGCAGGCAGGGAGGACTGGGGGAGCAGTACTTC
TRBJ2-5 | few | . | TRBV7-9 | CASSPPYWGRETQYF | TGTGCCAGCAGCCCACCTTACTGGGGCCGAGAGACCCAGTACTTC
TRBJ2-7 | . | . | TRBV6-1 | CASEGGSSYEQYF | TGTGCCAGCGAGGGGGGCAGCTCCTACGAGCAGTACTTC
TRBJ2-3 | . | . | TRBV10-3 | CAISGPGTDTQYF | TGTGCCATCAGTGGACCCGGCACAGATACGCAGTATTTT
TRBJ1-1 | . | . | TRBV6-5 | CASSYQTGNTEAFF | TGTGCCAGCAGTTACCAGACAGGGAACACTGAAGCTTTCTTT
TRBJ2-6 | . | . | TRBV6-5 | CASSYGVAGANVLTF | TGTGCCAGCAGTTACGGGGTGGCTGGGGCCAACGTCCTGACTTTC
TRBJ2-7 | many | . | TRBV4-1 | CASSQDSGYEQYF | TGCGCCAGCAGCCAAGATAGCGGTTACGAGCAGTACTTC
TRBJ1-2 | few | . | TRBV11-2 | CASSRTGNLYGYTF | TGTGCCAGCAGTCGTACAGGAAACTTGTATGGCTACACCTTC
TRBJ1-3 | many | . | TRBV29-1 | CSVEGVGNTIYF | TGCAGCGTTGAAGGGGTTGGAAACACCATATATTTT
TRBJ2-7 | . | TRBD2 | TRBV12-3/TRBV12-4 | CASTLSSLSGGYRSSYEQYF | TGTGCCAGCACCCTCTCATCCCTCAGCGGGGGTTACCGGAGCTCCTACGAGCAGTACTTC
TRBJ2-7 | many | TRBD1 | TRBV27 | CASSLGTGGPYEQYF | TGTGCCAGCAGTTTAGGGACAGGGGGCCCCTACGAGCAGTACTTC
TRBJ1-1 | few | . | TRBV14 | CASSQDGGYTEAFF | TGTGCCAGCAGCCAAGATGGCGGGTACACTGAAGCTTTCTTT
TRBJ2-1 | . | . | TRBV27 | CASSTPSTGYNEQFF | TGTGCCAGCAGCACACCTTCGACTGGCTACAATGAGCAGTTCTTC
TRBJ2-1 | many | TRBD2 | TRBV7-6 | CASSLGTGGNNEQFF | TGTGCCAGCAGCTTAGGGACGGGGGGGAACAATGAGCAGTTCTTC
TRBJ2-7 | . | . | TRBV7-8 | CASSYALGGPNEQYF | TGTGCCAGCAGCTACGCTCTGGGGGGGCCTAACGAGCAGTACTTC
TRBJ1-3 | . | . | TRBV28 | CASCLSSGGGTFAGNTIYF | TGTGCCAGCTGTCTATCCTCCGGGGGGGGTACGTTTGCTGGAAACACCATATATTTT
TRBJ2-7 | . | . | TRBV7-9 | CASRSQGHEQYF | TGTGCCAGCAGATCGCAGGGGCACGAGCAGTACTTC
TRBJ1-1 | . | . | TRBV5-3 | CARSFSRAEAFF | TGTGCCAGAAGCTTCAGCAGGGCTGAAGCTTTCTTT
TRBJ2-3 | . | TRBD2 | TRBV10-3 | CAISDPLAGVADTQYF | TGTGCCATCAGTGACCCCCTAGCGGGAGTAGCAGATACGCAGTATTTT
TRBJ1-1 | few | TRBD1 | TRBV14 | CASSRGLGTEAFF | TGTGCCAGCAGCAGGGGGCTTGGCACTGAAGCTTTCTTT
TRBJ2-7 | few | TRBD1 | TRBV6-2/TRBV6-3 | CASRLGQGYEQYF | TGTGCCAGCAGGCTGGGACAGGGCTACGAGCAGTACTTC
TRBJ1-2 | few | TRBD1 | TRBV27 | CASSLDRANGYTF | TGTGCCAGCAGTCTGGACAGGGCTAATGGCTACACCTTC
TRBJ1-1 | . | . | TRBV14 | CASSPGSGGYEAFF | TGTGCCAGCAGCCCGGGGTCAGGAGGGTATGAAGCTTTCTTT
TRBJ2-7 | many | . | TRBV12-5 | CASGPGTGDEQYF | TGTGCTAGTGGCCCCGGGACGGGAGACGAGCAGTACTTC
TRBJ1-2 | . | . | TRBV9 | CASSVEALSFYGYTF | TGTGCCAGCAGCGTAGAAGCCCTGAGCTTCTATGGCTACACCTTC
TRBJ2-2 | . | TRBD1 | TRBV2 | CASMGVGTGNAGELFF | TGTGCCAGCATGGGCGTGGGGACAGGGAACGCCGGGGAGCTGTTTTTT
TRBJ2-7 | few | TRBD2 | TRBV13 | CASSPRTRTSGSSEQYF | TGTGCCAGCAGCCCCCGTACCCGGACTAGCGGGAGTTCGGAGCAGTACTTC
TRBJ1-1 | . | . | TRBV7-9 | CASSLDRESAFF | TGTGCCAGCAGCTTAGATAGGGAGTCAGCTTTCTTT
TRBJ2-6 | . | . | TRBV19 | CASKDSSGANVLTF | TGTGCCAGTAAAGATTCTTCTGGGGCCAACGTCCTGACTTTC
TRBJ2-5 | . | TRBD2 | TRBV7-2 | CASSLDSGTSGMGTQYF | TGTGCCAGCAGCTTAGACTCCGGGACTAGCGGGATGGGGACCCAGTACTTC
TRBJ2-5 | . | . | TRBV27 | CASSLQEPRTQETQYF | TGTGCTAGCAGTTTACAGGAACCGAGAACCCAAGAGACCCAGTACTTC
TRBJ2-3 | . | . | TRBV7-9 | CASSPLDSSTDTQYF | TGTGCCAGCAGCCCGCTGGACAGTAGTACGGATACGCAGTATTTT
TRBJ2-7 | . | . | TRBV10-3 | CAISEFNEPNFHYEQYF | TGTGCCATCAGTGAGTTCAATGAGCCAAACTTTCACTACGAGCAGTACTTC
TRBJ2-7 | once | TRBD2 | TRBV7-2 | CASSGRLAEIEQYF | TGTGCCAGCAGCGGACGACTAGCAGAGATCGAGCAGTACTTC
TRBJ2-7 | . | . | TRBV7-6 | CASTSLRGRTYEQYF | TGTGCCAGCACCTCACTTAGAGGACGGACCTACGAGCAGTACTTC
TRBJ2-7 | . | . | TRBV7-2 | CASSSEGRGYSNSYEQYF | TGTGCCAGCAGCTCCGAGGGCAGGGGATATTCTAACTCCTACGAGCAGTACTTC
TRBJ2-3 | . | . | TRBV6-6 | CASSYSKNTQYF | TGTGCCAGCAGTTACTCGAAAAATACGCAGTATTTT
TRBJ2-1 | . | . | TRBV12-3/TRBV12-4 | CATSGRDYNEQFF | TGTGCCACCAGCGGGCGTGACTACAATGAGCAGTTCTTC
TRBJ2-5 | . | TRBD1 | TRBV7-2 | CASSERGQGAIETQYF | TGTGCCAGCAGCGAAAGAGGACAGGGGGCAATTGAGACCCAGTACTTC
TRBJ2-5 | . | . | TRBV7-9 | CASSSLSGVGETQYF | TGTGCCAGCAGCTCATTGAGTGGGGTTGGCGAGACCCAGTACTTC
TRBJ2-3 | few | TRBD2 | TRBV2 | CASSVSTSGAPGTQYF | TGTGCCAGCAGTGTGAGCACTAGCGGGGCCCCGGGGACGCAGTATTTT
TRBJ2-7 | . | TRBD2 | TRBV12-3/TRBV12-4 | CASRSRGLAGYEQYF | TGTGCCAGCAGATCCCGGGGACTAGCAGGCTACGAGCAGTACTTC
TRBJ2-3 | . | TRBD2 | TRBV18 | CASSPMRIAGDTQYF | TGTGCCAGCTCACCTATGAGGATAGCGGGAGATACGCAGTATTTT
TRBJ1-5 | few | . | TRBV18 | CASSPSWNQPQHF | TGTGCCAGCTCACCGTCCTGGAATCAGCCCCAGCATTTT
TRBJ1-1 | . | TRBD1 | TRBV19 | CASTQGEGMNTEAFF | TGTGCCAGTACCCAGGGGGAGGGTATGAACACTGAAGCTTTCTTT